The text below deals with one T cell receptor beta chain. What it binds is not known. The ends were cut back, 6 bases at V and 4 bases at J, with 22 bases in the middle. The CDR3 loop spans 17 amino acids. In germline, CDR1 is SNHLY, CDR2 FYNNEI. The data stem from a study of T cells in narcolepsy. The wider study: Healthy controls were enrolled alongside patients with narcolepsy type 1 or type 2. Study outcomes and limitations: Healthy controls reportedly lacked the autoreactive clonotypes serially found in patients' blood. Same-patient CSF and blood CD4+ T cell clonotypes included HCRT-specific and TRIB2-specific autoreactive ones.

The method was immunoSEQ multiplex PCR; TCRdb's version includes in-frame clones alone and lacks a portion of them. Seen here are 15,000 to 20,000 clones, just under 75% observed once, and the top ten hold 14% to 15%. The specimen sequenced was CD45RA- memory CD8+ T cells from PBMCs. The chain links TRBV2 to TRBJ2-1; D is tentatively TRBD1 or TRBD2 (6 bases each). This TCR came from a human donor with narcolepsy. Here the CDR3 reads CASRVSRSGAAYNEQFF. The DNA for the CDR3 is TGTGCCAGCAGAGTTAGTCGGTCGGGGGCGGCATACAATGAGCAGTTCTTC.